These T cell receptor beta chains were read from a single sample in a study of T cells after yellow fever vaccination. TCRdb re-called the 5' RACE reads through MiXCR, storing one row per CDR3 protein. The data contain 500,000 to 650,000 distinct CDR3 sequences, about a sixth of them singletons. The sample consisted of PBMCs, taken 4 to 6 days after the first yellow fever vaccination. The source of these receptors is a man aged 18 to 30 who received the YFV17D yellow fever vaccine. CDR3s include the opening cysteine and the closing phenylalanine or tryptophan. A D gene is named only where the DNA matches it firmly. Clone size is not always given. Where it is, it says once, few, many or a class for expanded clones.

>TRBD1|TRBJ1-1|TRBV12-3/TRBV12-4|-
CASSFRDRVPEAFF
TGTGCCAGCAGTTTCCGGGACAGGGTTCCTGAAGCTTTCTTT
>TRBD2|TRBJ2-5|TRBV20-1|-
CSARIAGGILETQYF
TGCAGTGCAAGAATAGCGGGGGGGATCCTAGAGACCCAGTACTTC
>TRBD2|TRBJ2-4|TRBV20-1|-
CSVPTSGGGNIQYF
TGCAGTGTCCCGACTAGCGGGGGTGGGAACATTCAGTACTTC
>-|TRBJ2-1|TRBV9|-
CASSVAGGEYNEQFF
TGTGCCAGCAGCGTAGCGGGGGGCGAGTACAATGAGCAGTTCTTC
>-|TRBJ1-5|TRBV4-1|-
CASSLRAGEAQPQHF
TGCGCCAGCAGCCTCAGGGCGGGGGAGGCTCAGCCCCAGCATTTT
>-|TRBJ1-5|TRBV29-1|few
CSAGSINQPQHF
TGCAGCGCGGGGTCCATCAATCAGCCCCAGCATTTT
>TRBD2|TRBJ2-1|TRBV7-9|few
CASSFPGLARNEQFF
TGTGCCAGCAGCTTTCCGGGACTAGCGAGGAATGAGCAGTTCTTC
>-|TRBJ1-2|TRBV21-1|-
CASSKGSRGVKHYGYTF
TGTGCCAGCAGCAAAGGTTCTCGAGGAGTTAAGCACTATGGCTACACCTTC
>-|TRBJ1-1|TRBV19|few
CASSIHTGITEAFF
TGTGCCAGTAGTATTCATACAGGGATCACTGAAGCTTTCTTT
>-|TRBJ1-1|TRBV20-1|few
CSATIIGKSEAFF
TGCAGTGCCACAATCATCGGTAAATCTGAAGCTTTCTTT
>-|TRBJ2-2|TRBV11-2|few
CASSSIRGTGYTGELFF
TGTGCCAGCAGCTCCATTAGGGGCACCGGGTACACCGGGGAGCTGTTTTTT
>TRBD1|TRBJ1-2|TRBV20-1|-
CSAGQGARGYTF
TGCAGTGCTGGACAGGGGGCTCGAGGCTACACCTTC
>-|TRBJ1-1|TRBV1|-
CTSSQDQGAGTEAFF
TGCACCAGCAGCCAAGATCAGGGGGCAGGTACTGAAGCTTTCTTT